The rows below give T cell receptor beta chains drawn from one sample of a study of shared clonotypes between healthy human individuals. Only in-frame clones appear in the TCRdb table, and some are missing; sequencing was by immunoSEQ multiplex PCR. The sample has around 2.1 million clones; roughly 91% are singletons. The specimen sequenced was naive CD8+ T cells from PBMCs. These receptors all stem from a man aged 18 to 35 in good health. Some clones in this sample may be carry-over from other donors' samples. CDR3s include the opening cysteine and the closing phenylalanine or tryptophan. The D gene is left open where the match is weak. Rows give clone size only sometimes, using once, few, many, or a class for an expanded clone.

NA	TRBV30	NA	CAWSDVRETQYF
TRBD1	TRBV19	NA	CASSTRTGYETQYF
NA	TRBV21-1	NA	CASSKNGSSNQPQHF
TRBD2	TRBV9	NA	CASSVSSGRVNEQFF
TRBD1	TRBV7-2	NA	CASSPSLGGGLEAFF
NA	TRBV28	few	CASSWASQEQYF
NA	TRBV5-1	once	CASSLEGNGGEKLFF
NA	TRBV5-4	NA	CASSGYEQYF
NA	TRBV19	once	CASSMASWPDTQYF
NA	TRBV28	NA	CASRPVASDHYNEQFF
NA	TRBV5-6	NA	CASSLGGGTYEQYF
NA	TRBV19	NA	CASSPYRVHYGYTF
NA	TRBV9	NA	CASSATLHEIPGELFF
NA	TRBV7-2	NA	CASSFLRTEFNYGYTF
TRBD1	TRBV27	NA	CASSSDRGLGNEQFF
TRBD1	TRBV14	NA	CASSPWTGKNTEAFF
TRBD2	TRBV27	NA	CASSSQPSGNGEQFF
NA	TRBV4-2	NA	CASSRGLQQSYEQYF
NA	TRBV5-8	once	CASSLMMNTGELFF
NA	TRBV11-2	NA	CASSLPPGTGLHTGELFF
TRBD1	TRBV19	NA	CASSIGQGLNQPQHF
NA	TRBV28	NA	CASSSRRAGGGEQYF
TRBD2	TRBV7-8	NA	CASSIRRASGETQYF
NA	TRBV28	few	CASSLVRNEAFF
TRBD1	TRBV6-1	few	CASSEGQGYGYTF
NA	TRBV11-3	NA	CASSLDWGYSNQPQHF
NA	TRBV28	NA	CASSPRWNTEAFF
NA	TRBV2	NA	CASSHRGGHEAFF
NA	TRBV27	NA	CASSLSSTYEQYF
TRBD2	TRBV7-9	NA	CASGLAGNEQYF
NA	TRBV27	NA	CASSVRDRAPHEQYF
NA	TRBV5-6	NA	CASSLGRIYEQYF
TRBD2	TRBV7-6	NA	CASSFPGLAGRETQYF
NA	TRBV27	NA	CASSLFSGANVLTF
TRBD1	TRBV2	NA	CASSPGQKDTRDF
NA	TRBV29-1	NA	CSYRTDSNQPQHF
TRBD1	TRBV19	NA	CASSDRAEGTEAFF
TRBD2	TRBV6-1	NA	CASRLAGPSDTQYF
NA	TRBV7-9	once	CASSFKDHEQYF
NA	TRBV10-3	NA	CAISEDSREAFF